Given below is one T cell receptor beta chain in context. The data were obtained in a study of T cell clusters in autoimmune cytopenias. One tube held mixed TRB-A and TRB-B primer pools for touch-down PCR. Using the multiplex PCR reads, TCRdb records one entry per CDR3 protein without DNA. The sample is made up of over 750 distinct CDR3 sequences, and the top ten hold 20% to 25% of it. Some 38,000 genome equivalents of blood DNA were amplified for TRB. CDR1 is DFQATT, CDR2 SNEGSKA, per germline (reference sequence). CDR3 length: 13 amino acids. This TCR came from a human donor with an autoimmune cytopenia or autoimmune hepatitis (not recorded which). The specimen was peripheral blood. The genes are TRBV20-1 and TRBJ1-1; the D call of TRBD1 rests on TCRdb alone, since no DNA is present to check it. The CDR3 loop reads CSAREAGETEAFF.